This TCR beta chain was sequenced for a study of control samples from healthy donors and cancer patients. The junction had 5 bases not matched to a gene; V was cut back by 2 bases and J by 4 bases. CDR1 and CDR2 (germline): SGHDN, FVKESK. This CDR3 has 16 amino acids. Produced via immunoSEQ multiplex PCR; TCRdb's table is partial and in-frame only. The sample lists some 70,000 clones, about 83% occurring once. This sequence was found in a man between 60 and 70 years old in good health. The chain is built from TRBV14 and TRBJ2-3, with 11 bases identical to TRBD2. The sample consisted of blood. The CDR3 region has the DNA TGTGCCAGCAGCCAACCTAGCGGGAGGATCCCAGATACGCAGTATTTT. Protein: CASSQPSGRIPDTQYF.